The sequence of this T cell receptor (beta chain) was determined in a study of cytomegalovirus exposure and HLA in healthy donors. Across the study: HLA-typed donors were the source of 83 million or so unique TCRs held in an early data release.

Study findings and constraints: A prior analysis recorded that most TCR beta V segments were productive about 87% or about 30% of the time.

The V end was cut by 5 bases, the J end by 8 bases, with 12 bases between. The CDR3 is 12 amino acids. CDR1 is MDHEN and CDR2 is SYDVKM in the germline V gene. This clone was seen only once. The antigen is undetermined. 13 Jbeta primers and 60 Vbeta primers were used for the PCR. Assay: immunoSEQ multiplex PCR; the TCRdb copy retains only in-frame clones and omits some. The data show roughly 150,000 clones, more than 70% seen once. The receptor was derived from a male donor in good health and CMV-seronegative. The gene calls are TRBV28 and TRBJ1-1; D unclear. Material for sequencing was PBMCs. The DNA of the CDR3 is TGTGCCAGCAGTCTAATCGGGATCGAAGCTTTCTTT. It codes for CASSLIGIEAFF.